Included here is one TCR beta chain sequence, with context. These data originate in a study of blood T cell repertoires in COVID-19. Study-wide context: Samples taken during acute and convalescent COVID-19 were collected in the United States, Italy and Spain. T cells, B-cell-depleted T cells, or PBMCs supplied cDNA or gDNA.

The CDR3 consists of 15 residues. V was shortened by 2 bases and J by 1 base, with 6 bases between the two germline ends. Looked up from germline, CDR1 is MNHEY and CDR2 is SVGAGI. The authors' processing: Estimated nucleated cell counts came from reference gene primer amplification. The repertoire was sequenced with immunoSEQ multiplex PCR; TCRdb's copy has only in-frame clones and lacks some. From that table come the V and J calls and clone size; the DNA was used to work out D and trimming. The sample has fewer than 250,000 clones; approximately 91% are singletons. The sequence was collected from a man aged 35-49 years with acute or convalescent COVID-19. Sequencing was performed on peripheral blood. This chain connects TRBV6-5 to TRBJ1-6; D is possibly TRBD1 (6 bases). This chain's CDR3 is CASSYGQSYNSPLHF. For the CDR3, the DNA is TGTGCCAGCAGTTACGGACAGTCCTATAATTCACCCCTCCACTTT.